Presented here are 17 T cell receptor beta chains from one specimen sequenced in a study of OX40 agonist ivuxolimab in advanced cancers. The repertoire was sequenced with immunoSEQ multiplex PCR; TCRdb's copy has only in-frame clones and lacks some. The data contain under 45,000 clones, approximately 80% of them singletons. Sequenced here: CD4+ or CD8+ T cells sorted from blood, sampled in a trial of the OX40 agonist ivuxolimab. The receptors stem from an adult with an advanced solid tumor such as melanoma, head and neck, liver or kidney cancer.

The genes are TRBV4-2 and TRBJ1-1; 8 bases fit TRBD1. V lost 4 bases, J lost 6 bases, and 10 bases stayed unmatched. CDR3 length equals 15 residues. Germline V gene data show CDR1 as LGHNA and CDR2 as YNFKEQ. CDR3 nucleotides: TGTGCCAGCAGCCGACCTACAGGGGGTATCGCTGAAGCTTTCTTT. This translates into CASSRPTGGIAEAFF.

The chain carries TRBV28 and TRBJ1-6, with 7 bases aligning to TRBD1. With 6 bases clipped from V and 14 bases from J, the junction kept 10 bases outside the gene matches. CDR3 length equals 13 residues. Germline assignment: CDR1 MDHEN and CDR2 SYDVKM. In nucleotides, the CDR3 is TGTGCCAGCAGCCTCGACAGGGTAAAAGCCCTCCACTTT. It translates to CASSLDRVKALHF.

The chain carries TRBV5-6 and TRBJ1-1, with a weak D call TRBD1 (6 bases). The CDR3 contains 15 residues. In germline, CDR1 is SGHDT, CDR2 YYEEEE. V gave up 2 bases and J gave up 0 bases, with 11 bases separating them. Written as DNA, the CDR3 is TGTGCCAGCAGCTTCCGGGGGGCTATGAACACTGAAGCTTTCTTT. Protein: CASSFRGAMNTEAFF.

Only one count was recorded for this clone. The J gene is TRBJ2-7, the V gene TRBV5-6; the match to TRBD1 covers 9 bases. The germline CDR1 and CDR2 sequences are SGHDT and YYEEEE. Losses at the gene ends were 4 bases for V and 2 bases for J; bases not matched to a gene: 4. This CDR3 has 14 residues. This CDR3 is CASSRTGVTYEQYF. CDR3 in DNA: TGTGCCAGCAGCAGGACAGGGGTCACCTACGAGCAGTACTTC.

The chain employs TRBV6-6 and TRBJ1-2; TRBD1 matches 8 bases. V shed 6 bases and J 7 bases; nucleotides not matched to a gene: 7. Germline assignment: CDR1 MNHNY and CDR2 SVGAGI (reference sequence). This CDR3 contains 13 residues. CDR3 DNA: TGTGCCAGCAGCTGGGACAGGCTCTCTGGCTACACCTTC. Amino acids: CASSWDRLSGYTF.

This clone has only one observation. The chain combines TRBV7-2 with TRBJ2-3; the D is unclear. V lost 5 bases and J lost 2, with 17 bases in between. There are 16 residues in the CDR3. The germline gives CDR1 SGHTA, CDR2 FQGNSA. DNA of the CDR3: TGTGCCAGCAGCCCCCGGCGGCTAATCGACACAGATACGCAGTATTTT. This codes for CASSPRRLIDTDTQYF.

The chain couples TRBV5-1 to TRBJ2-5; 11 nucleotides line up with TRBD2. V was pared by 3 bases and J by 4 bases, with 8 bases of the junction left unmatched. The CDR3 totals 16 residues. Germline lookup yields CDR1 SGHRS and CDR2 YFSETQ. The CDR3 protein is CASSSLAGGIPETQYF. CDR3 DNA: TGCGCCAGCAGCTCCTTAGCGGGAGGGATTCCAGAGACCCAGTACTTC.

The CDR3 coding sequence is TGTGCCAGCAAGGAAGGCGGGGTCTACGAGCAGTACTTC. It translates to CASKEGGVYEQYF. The V and J genes are TRBV2 and TRBJ2-7; a possible D gene is TRBD2 (6 bases). V gave up 7 bases and J gave up 3 bases, with 13 bases separating them. Germline CDR1 is SNHLY and CDR2 is FYNNEI. The CDR3 spans 13 residues.

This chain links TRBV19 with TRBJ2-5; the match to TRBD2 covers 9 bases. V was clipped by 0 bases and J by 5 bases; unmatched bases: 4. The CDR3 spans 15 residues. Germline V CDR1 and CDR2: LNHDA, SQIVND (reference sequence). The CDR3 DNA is TGTGCCAGTAGTATAGAGCGGGGGGGCCGCGAGACCCAGTACTTC. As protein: CASSIERGGRETQYF.

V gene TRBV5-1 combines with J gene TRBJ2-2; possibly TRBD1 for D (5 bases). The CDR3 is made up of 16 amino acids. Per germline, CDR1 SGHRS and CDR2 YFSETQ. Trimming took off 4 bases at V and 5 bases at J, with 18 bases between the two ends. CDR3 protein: CASSPTRTPGTGELFF. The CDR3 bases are TGCGCCAGCAGCCCCACGAGGACACCCGGAACCGGGGAGCTGTTTTTT.

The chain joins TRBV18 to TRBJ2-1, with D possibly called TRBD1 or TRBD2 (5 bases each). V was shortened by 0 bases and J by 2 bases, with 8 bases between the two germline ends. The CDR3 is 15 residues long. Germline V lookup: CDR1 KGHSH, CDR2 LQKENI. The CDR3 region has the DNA TGTGCCAGCTCACCACCGAGGGGCGCCTACAATGAGCAGTTCTTC. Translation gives CASSPPRGAYNEQFF.

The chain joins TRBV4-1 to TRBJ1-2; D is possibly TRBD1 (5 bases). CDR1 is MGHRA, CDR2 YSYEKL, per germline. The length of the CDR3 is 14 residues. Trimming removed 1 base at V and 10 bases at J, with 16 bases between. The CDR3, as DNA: TGCGCCAGCAGCCAAGCTTGGGGGGAGAGGGACTACACCTTC. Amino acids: CASSQAWGERDYTF.

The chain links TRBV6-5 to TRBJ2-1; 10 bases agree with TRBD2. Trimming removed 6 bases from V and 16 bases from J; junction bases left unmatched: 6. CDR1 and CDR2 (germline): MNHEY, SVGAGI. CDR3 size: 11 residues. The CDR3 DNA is TGTGCCAGCAGCCCCGGGACTAGCGAATTCTTC. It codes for CASSPGTSEFF.

The CDR3 DNA reads as TGCGCCAGCAGCAGAAATTTAGCGGACCAAGAGACCCAGTACTTC. Its translation: CASSRNLADQETQYF. The chain uses TRBV5-1 and TRBJ2-5, with D possibly matching TRBD2 (6 bases). CDR1 is SGHRS and CDR2 is YFSETQ in the germline V gene. V dropped 4 bases and J dropped 0 bases, with 13 bases sitting between them. This CDR3 has 15 residues.

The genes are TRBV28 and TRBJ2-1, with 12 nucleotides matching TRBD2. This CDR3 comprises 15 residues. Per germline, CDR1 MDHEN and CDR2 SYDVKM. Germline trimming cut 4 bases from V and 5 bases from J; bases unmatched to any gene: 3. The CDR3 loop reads CASSSSGGADNEQFF. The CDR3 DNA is TGTGCCAGCAGTTCTAGCGGGGGGGCGGACAATGAGCAGTTCTTC.

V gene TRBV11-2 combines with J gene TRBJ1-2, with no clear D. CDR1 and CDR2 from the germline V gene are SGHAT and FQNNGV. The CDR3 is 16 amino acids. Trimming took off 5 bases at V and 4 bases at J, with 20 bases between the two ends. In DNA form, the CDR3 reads TGTGCCAGCAGCCCCACGATAGGTGGGAGTAGCTATGGCTACACCTTC. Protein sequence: CASSPTIGGSSYGYTF.

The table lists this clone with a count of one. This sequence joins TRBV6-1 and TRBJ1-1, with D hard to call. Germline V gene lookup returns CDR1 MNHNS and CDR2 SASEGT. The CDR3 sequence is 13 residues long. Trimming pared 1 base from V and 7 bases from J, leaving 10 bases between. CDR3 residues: CASSEVPRNEAFF. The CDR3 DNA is TGTGCCAGCAGTGAAGTGCCTAGGAATGAAGCTTTCTTT.